This T cell receptor (beta chain) is drawn from a study of cytomegalovirus exposure and HLA in healthy donors. The method was immunoSEQ multiplex PCR; TCRdb's version includes in-frame clones alone and lacks a portion of them. This table has about 110,000 clones, over 75% appearing once. A few counts support this clone. The CDR3 runs 14 residues. V shed 5 bases and J shed 3 bases, with 13 bases lying between them. Germline V gives CDR1 SEHNR, CDR2 FQNEAQ (reference sequence). Sequenced sample: PBMCs. The source is a woman aged 18-29 years in good health and CMV-seronegative. The J gene is TRBJ1-2, the V gene TRBV7-9; D is unresolved. CDR3 residues: CASSQAGFDYGYTF. The CDR3 nucleotides read TGTGCCAGCAGCCAGGCGGGGTTCGACTATGGCTACACCTTC.